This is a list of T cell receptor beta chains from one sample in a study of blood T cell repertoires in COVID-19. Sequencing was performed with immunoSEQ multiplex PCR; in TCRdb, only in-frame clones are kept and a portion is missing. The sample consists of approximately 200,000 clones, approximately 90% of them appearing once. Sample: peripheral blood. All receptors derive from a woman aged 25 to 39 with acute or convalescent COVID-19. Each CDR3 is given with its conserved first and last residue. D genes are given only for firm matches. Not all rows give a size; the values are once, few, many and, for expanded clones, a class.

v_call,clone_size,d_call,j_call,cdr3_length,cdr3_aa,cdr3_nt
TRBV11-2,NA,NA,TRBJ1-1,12,CASSLVRFEAFF,TGTGCCAGCAGCTTAGTACGGTTCGAAGCTTTCTTT
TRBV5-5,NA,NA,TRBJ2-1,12,CASSPDINEQFF,TGTGCCAGCAGCCCGGACATCAATGAGCAGTTCTTC
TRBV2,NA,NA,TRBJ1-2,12,CASSTFGGAGPF,TGTGCCAGCAGTACCTTCGGTGGCGCAGGTCCCTTC
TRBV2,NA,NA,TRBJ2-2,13,CASSQGETGELFF,TGTGCCAGCAGTCAGGGCGAGACCGGGGAGCTGTTTTTT
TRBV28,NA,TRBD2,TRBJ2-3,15,CASSLGLAAGDTQYF,TGTGCCAGCAGTTTGGGACTAGCGGCAGGGGATACGCAGTATTTT
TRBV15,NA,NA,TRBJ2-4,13,CATSPRQANIQYF,TGTGCCACCAGCCCTCGACAGGCGAACATTCAGTACTTC
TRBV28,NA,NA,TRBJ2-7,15,CASSLAPGNTYEQYF,TGTGCCAGCAGTTTAGCCCCCGGGAATACCTACGAGCAGTACTTC
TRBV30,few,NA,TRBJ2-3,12,CAWSALSDTQYF,TGTGCCTGGAGTGCACTCTCAGATACGCAGTATTTT
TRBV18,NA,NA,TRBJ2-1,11,CASSPTNEQFF,TGTGCCAGCTCACCAACAAATGAGCAGTTCTTC
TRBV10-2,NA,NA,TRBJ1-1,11,CASSERGIAFF,TGCGCCAGCAGTGAGCGAGGGATCGCTTTCTTT
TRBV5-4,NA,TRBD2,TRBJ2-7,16,CASSSGTSGRGHEQYF,TGTGCCAGCAGCTCCGGGACTAGCGGGAGAGGCCACGAGCAGTACTTC
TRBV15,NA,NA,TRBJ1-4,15,CATSRGGAMDEKLFF,TGTGCCACCAGCAGAGGTGGAGCTATGGATGAAAAACTGTTTTTT
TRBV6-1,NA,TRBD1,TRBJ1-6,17,CASSEVPGQGARSPLHF,TGTGCCAGCAGTGAGGTACCGGGACAGGGGGCCCGATCACCCCTCCACTTT
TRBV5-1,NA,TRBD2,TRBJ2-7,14,CASTTRAGGYEQYF,TGCGCCAGCACTACCCGAGCGGGGGGCTACGAGCAGTACTTC
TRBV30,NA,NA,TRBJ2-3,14,CAWSLGLSTDTQYF,TGTGCCTGGAGTTTAGGACTTAGCACAGATACGCAGTATTTT
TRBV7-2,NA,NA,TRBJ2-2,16,CASSAGGYGNTGELFF,TGTGCCAGCAGCGCTGGGGGGTACGGGAACACCGGGGAGCTGTTTTTT
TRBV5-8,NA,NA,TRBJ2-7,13,CASSRRDSYEQYF,TGTGCCAGCAGCCGCAGGGACTCCTACGAGCAGTACTTC
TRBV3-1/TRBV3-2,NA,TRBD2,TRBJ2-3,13,CASSGLAGGPRYF,TGTGCCAGCAGCGGACTAGCGGGAGGGCCGCGATATTTT
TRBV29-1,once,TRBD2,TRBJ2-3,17,CSVEKRLADISTDTQYF,TGCAGCGTGGAGAAACGACTAGCAGATATTAGCACAGATACGCAGTATTTT
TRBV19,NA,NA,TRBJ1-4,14,CASSTQATNEKLFF,TGTGCCAGTTCGACACAAGCAACTAATGAAAAACTGTTTTTT
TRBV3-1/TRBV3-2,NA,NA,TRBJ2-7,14,CASSQHTGSGEQYF,TGTGCCAGCAGCCAGCACACAGGGTCGGGGGAGCAGTACTTC
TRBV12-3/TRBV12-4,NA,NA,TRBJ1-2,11,CASRLREGYTF,TGTGCCAGCAGACTCAGGGAAGGCTACACCTTC